The 3 T cell receptor beta chains in this list originate from one sample, sequenced in a study of T-cell reconstitution after alpha-beta-depleted transplantation in children. It was with unique molecular identifiers that the TCRbeta library was prepared. One entry per CDR3 protein, called by TCRdb with MiXCR from the PCR reads. The sample yields some 440,000 distinct CDR3 sequences, around 15% seen once. This specimen consisted of PBMCs, mostly from graft donor cells, obtained 360 days after TCRalphabeta/CD19-depleted stem cell transplant. Every receptor here comes from a boy in the first two years of life who had a stem cell transplant for Wiskott-Aldrich syndrome, so the T cells may come from the graft donor.

This sequence joins TRBV3-1 and TRBJ2-7, with 11 bases identical to TRBD2. The germline gives CDR1 LGHDT, CDR2 YNNKEL (reference sequence). There are 15 residues in the CDR3. V gave up 3 bases and J gave up 1 base; unmatched junction bases: 2. CDR3 coding DNA: TGTGCCAGCAGCCACACTAGCGGGGGTTCCTACGAGCAGTACTTC. Protein sequence: CASSHTSGGSYEQYF.

The genes are TRBV24-1 and TRBJ2-3, with 13 bases aligning to TRBD2. CDR3 length equals 18 residues. The germline V gene has CDR1 KGHDR and CDR2 SFDVKD. V lost 2 bases to trimming and J lost 5 bases; unmatched junction nucleotides: 9. Here the CDR3 DNA reads TGTGCCACCAGTGATTCCCGCCGGACTAGCGGGAGAGAAGATACGCAGTATTTT. This encodes CATSDSRRTSGREDTQYF.

This clonotype has at least ten counts. The chain is built from TRBV15 and TRBJ2-7; D unclear. Germline V gives CDR1 LNHNV, CDR2 YYDKDF (reference sequence). Trimming removed 0 bases at V and 6 bases at J, with 12 bases between. CDR3 length equals 14 residues. The chain's CDR3 is CATSRDPAMSEQYF. For the CDR3, the DNA is TGTGCCACCAGCAGAGATCCCGCCATGAGCGAGCAGTACTTC.